A selection of T cell receptor beta chains follows, all from one sample in a study of blood T cell repertoires in COVID-19. Using immunoSEQ multiplex PCR, the repertoire was profiled, and TCRdb retains in-frame clones only, with some absent. The sample yields some 140,000 clones, 84% seen once. Sample: PBMCs or T cells enriched from blood (not recorded which). Every receptor here comes from a man aged 40-49 years with acute COVID-19. Each CDR3 is given without its conserved first and last residue. A D gene is named only where the DNA matches it firmly. Not all rows give a size; the values are once, few, many and, for expanded clones, a class.

ASSQDPENQPQH	12	TRBJ1-5	.	TRBV4-3	few
AGQGPDQPQH	10	TRBJ1-5	.	TRBV28	.
ASKEGGNYNEQF	12	TRBJ2-1	.	TRBV25-1	once
ASSPSRDRVADTQY	14	TRBJ2-3	TRBD1	TRBV3-1/TRBV3-2	.
ASSFSDTNQPQH	12	TRBJ1-5	.	TRBV6-2/TRBV6-3	.
ASSLEWVTSTDTQY	14	TRBJ2-3	.	TRBV5-6	few
ASSLGTSGSSYNSPLH	16	TRBJ1-6	.	TRBV5-5	.
ASRPGTVNTEAF	12	TRBJ1-1	TRBD1	TRBV5-6	.
ASSSPGQGYGYT	12	TRBJ1-2	TRBD1	TRBV6-2/TRBV6-3	.
SVSASGRTGELF	12	TRBJ2-2	TRBD2	TRBV29-1	once
ASSGQLADNEQF	12	TRBJ2-1	TRBD2	TRBV9	few
ASGAGGFGELF	11	TRBJ2-2	TRBD2	TRBV19	.
ASRDRARDEQF	11	TRBJ2-1	TRBD1	TRBV3-1/TRBV3-2	.
SASDPGGEDTEAF	13	TRBJ1-1	.	TRBV20-1	.
ASKQNGEQF	9	TRBJ2-1	.	TRBV2	once
ASRPRTGPNEKLF	13	TRBJ1-4	TRBD1	TRBV6-5	.
ASSLVLEETQY	11	TRBJ2-5	.	TRBV5-1	.
ASRQGGFVEQY	11	TRBJ2-7	.	TRBV28	.
ASSQVAGIYEQY	12	TRBJ2-7	TRBD2	TRBV4-2	.
ASSYLQGANEQY	12	TRBJ2-7	TRBD1	TRBV6-6	.
ASSSTRGQSSYGYT	14	TRBJ1-2	TRBD1	TRBV7-2	.
ASSQESGAGANVLT	14	TRBJ2-6	.	TRBV4-2	.
AWSPWGREAGELF	13	TRBJ2-2	.	TRBV30	once
ASSPLAGVSGNTIY	14	TRBJ1-3	.	TRBV4-1	.
ASSFLAGSTDTQY	13	TRBJ2-3	TRBD2	TRBV5-1	.
ASRTTGGDQPQH	12	TRBJ1-5	TRBD1	TRBV28	.
ASSLFGGGGSEQF	13	TRBJ2-1	.	TRBV28	once
ASSFNSGRNTGELF	14	TRBJ2-2	.	TRBV11-2	.
ASSPPGTGATGELF	14	TRBJ2-2	TRBD1	TRBV28	.
ASSVSDRLNTEAF	13	TRBJ1-1	TRBD1	TRBV9	.
ASSLSVTGQSEAF	13	TRBJ1-1	.	TRBV27	many
SVEDGDRGHGYT	12	TRBJ1-2	TRBD1	TRBV29-1	.
ASSPQGDRNTEAF	13	TRBJ1-1	.	TRBV18	.
ASSSLRGHSYEQY	13	TRBJ2-7	TRBD1	TRBV7-9	.
ASSPRASGSTDTQY	14	TRBJ2-3	TRBD2	TRBV5-4	.
ASSFGGKGEQF	11	TRBJ2-1	TRBD2	TRBV7-9	.